The 9 T cell receptor beta chains reported below all come from one sample, sequenced in a study of somatic mutations in cytotoxic T cells in rheumatoid arthritis. Produced via immunoSEQ multiplex PCR; TCRdb's table is partial and in-frame only. The data show about 10,000 clones, with roughly 90% seen just once and around 0.99% held by the top ten. Sequencing used CD4+ T cells sorted from blood. The receptors stem from a woman aged 18-29 years with rheumatoid arthritis.

This clone has only one observation. V usage is TRBV6-1 and J usage is TRBJ2-1, with D perhaps TRBD1 (5 bases). From germline, CDR1 is MNHNS and CDR2 SASEGT. This CDR3 comprises 15 residues. V lost 6 bases and J 3 bases, leaving 15 bases between the germline ends. The CDR3 DNA is TGTGCCAGCAGCTACCGGGCAGGGCGCTACAATGAGCAGTTCTTC. Protein: CASSYRAGRYNEQFF.

The J gene is TRBJ2-7, the V gene TRBV28; TRBD1 matches 7 bases. Germline CDR1 MDHEN, CDR2 SYDVKM. V shed 5 bases, J shed 2 bases, and the junction held 6 bases outside the gene matches. The CDR3 runs to 14 residues. The CDR3 coding sequence is TGTGCCAGCAGTGGCCCGGGACAGACCTACGAGCAGTACTTC. Translating gives CASSGPGQTYEQYF.

The chain couples TRBV7-9 to TRBJ2-7; TRBD1 might be the D (6 bases). The V gene's germline CDR1 is SEHNR and CDR2 FQNEAQ (reference sequence). The CDR3 has 11 residues. V lost 11 bases and J 3 bases, leaving 11 bases between the germline ends. This CDR3 reads CAGGRHYEQYF. CDR3 nucleotide sequence: TGTGCCGGGGGCCGACACTACGAGCAGTACTTC.

This clone appeared a few times. This chain joins TRBV11-2 and TRBJ1-2; 8 nucleotides match TRBD1. This CDR3 has 13 residues. Germline V lookup: CDR1 SGHAT, CDR2 FQNNGV. With 1 base clipped from V and 8 bases from J, the junction kept 3 bases outside the gene matches. This CDR3 reads CASSLGQGSGYTF. As DNA, the CDR3 is TGTGCCAGCAGCTTAGGACAGGGGAGCGGCTACACCTTC.

The V gene is TRBV5-4, the J gene TRBJ2-1; 7 positions match TRBD2. The germline gives CDR1 SGHNT, CDR2 YYREEE (reference sequence). The length of the CDR3 is 14 residues. V gave up 3 bases and J gave up 7 bases; unmatched junction bases: 7. The CDR3 coding sequence is TGTGCCAGCAGCTCCCAGACTAGCCTGAATGAGCAGTTCTTC. It encodes CASSSQTSLNEQFF.

The chain has TRBV4-2 and TRBJ1-1; 7 bases align to TRBD1. This CDR3 spans 17 amino acids. V lost 0 bases and J lost 4; bases outside the gene matches: 11. CDR1 is LGHNA, CDR2 YNFKEQ, per germline. CDR3 residues: CASSQERHPHRGTEAFF. CDR3 in DNA: TGTGCCAGCAGCCAAGAAAGGCACCCACACAGGGGCACTGAAGCTTTCTTT.

This rearrangement joins TRBV5-4 to TRBJ2-7, with a possible D match to TRBD1 (5 bases). The CDR3 totals 13 residues. V was trimmed by 0 bases and J by 3 bases, leaving 7 bases between them. Germline loops: CDR1 SGHNT, CDR2 YYREEE (reference sequence). CDR3 in DNA: TGTGCCAGCAGCTTGGTCGACAGCTACGAGCAGTACTTC. Its translation: CASSLVDSYEQYF.

The rearrangement links TRBV6-5 to TRBJ2-3; a weak D match, TRBD2 (5 bases). Germline loops: CDR1 MNHEY, CDR2 SVGAGI. The CDR3 covers 14 residues. The V end lost 11 bases, the J end lost 2 bases, and 17 bases lay between the germline ends. The CDR3 nucleotides read TGTGCCGGGTATCGAGCGGAAGCCACAGATACGCAGTATTTT. The encoded protein is CAGYRAEATDTQYF.

The rearrangement uses TRBV7-2 and TRBJ2-1, with a weak D call TRBD2 (5 bases). Germline CDR1 is SGHTA and CDR2 is FQGNSA. V lost 5 bases and J 7 bases, leaving 6 bases between the germline ends. The CDR3 consists of 11 residues. This CDR3 reads CASSPGNEQFF. In nucleotides, the CDR3 is TGTGCCAGCAGCCCGGGGAATGAGCAGTTCTTC.